The text below deals with one T cell receptor (beta chain). Its antigen remains unidentified. The record has no base qualities; no much larger clone is one base away. The method behind the library was the immunoSEQ multiplex PCR assay. For the multiplex PCR, a mixture combining 60 forward primers for TCR Vbeta segments and 13 reverse primers for TCR Jbeta segments was used. The CDR3 region of rearranged TCR beta genes was amplified from genomic DNA by a multiplex PCR assay. The amplified TCR beta libraries were sequenced on the Illumina HiSeq System as 87-base-pair reads. Concerning the study's data processing: Across the 500 to 850 repertoires, a later analysis counted roughly 84 million unique TCR beta chains, roughly 11 million of which were shared by at least two donors. To remove PCR and sequencing errors, raw reads were error-corrected and collapsed into unique sequences using a nearest-neighbor algorithm that merged closely related sequences. To assign V, D and J gene segments, CDR3 sequences were aligned to IMGT reference sequences. Each retained sequence needed at least a six-nucleotide match to both a V gene segment and a J gene segment. A rearrangement was called productive if the CDR3 had no stop codons and remained in frame with V and J, and every other rearrangement was called non-productive. Following IMGT convention, CDR3 was defined as the stretch from the second conserved V-encoded cysteine to the conserved J-encoded phenylalanine. Sequences without an unambiguous match to a single V gene segment were excluded from the earlier analysis of about 600 of the donors. An earlier analysis of almost 600 of the donors classified V segments as functional when productive rearrangements were above 56.7% and as segregating when the standard deviation between donors was above 5%. A statistical classification framework was built to diagnose cytomegalovirus status from the catalog of TCR beta chain sequences. A later analysis assigned V and J genes by comparing TCR nucleotide sequences with IMGT/GENE-DB human TR gene sequences. A later analysis assigned CDR3 sequences and most-parsimonious VDJ recombination scenarios with the TCRdist pipeline. In a later analysis, every TCR beta chain was defined by the combination of its CDR3 amino acid sequence and its V-gene family, and reads without a unique V-gene family were dropped. As a way to deal with suspected cross-contamination and a sequencing artifact, a later analysis dropped roughly 620 nucleotide sequences that were highly shared and had low generation probability. In a later analysis, a clonal expansion index for each public chain was calculated from normalized within-repertoire ranks of inferred template counts. Generation probabilities in a later analysis came from a VDJ recombination model fitted to out-of-frame rearrangements, and those results were checked against IGoR. In a later analysis, hypergeometric tests were used to score TCR-TCR, TCR-HLA and TCR-CMV co-occurrence, with a repertoire-size bias correction applied to TCR pairs. In a later analysis, false discovery rates were estimated by permuting HLA or CMV assignments 20 times. In a later analysis, co-occurring TCRs were grouped using DBSCAN, with TCRdist sequence similarity added in when clustering inside HLA-allele-positive subsets. Co-occurrence clustering excluded repertoires with fewer than 30,000 or more than 120,000 public chains, plus five with anomalous nucleotide sharing. As stored in TCRdb, this immuneACCESS dataset retains in-frame rearrangements with V and J assigned. A fraction of the clones does not appear; measured against another copy, unresolved V genes explain less than half of the discrepancy, and the remainder lacks a known reason. V and J calls and clone size are given by that table; D and trimming were obtained from the DNA. The sample table lists 180,000 or so clones, 60% to 80% of them with a count of one. Of the sample, about 7.6% falls within the top ten clones.

The record originates from a study of cytomegalovirus exposure and HLA in healthy donors (TCRdb year 2017). With respect to the entire study: An earlier analysis of fewer than 750 of the donors reported 276 Gb of sequence data and around 100 million unique TCR beta sequences obtained from around 190 million T cells. In a later analysis, previously published TCR beta repertoires from several hundred donors were re-analyzed and high-resolution HLA genotyping was added so that TCR occurrence patterns could be studied. Several DR-DQ haplotypes were handled as single units for association and clustering, since linkage in the cohort was strong. In a later genetic analysis, genome-wide SNP genotypes for about 55% of the roughly 670 donors were used, and that subset was treated as a discovery cohort. The study combined high-throughput TCR immunosequencing, statistical association of individual TCRs with disease status, and machine learning to predict cytomegalovirus infection status. To decide whether each TCR beta V gene segment behaved as functional or pseudogenic, an earlier analysis of fewer than 750 of the donors relied on high-throughput TCR beta sequencing. The study profiled the T cell repertoires of about 640 subjects by immunosequencing and related them to cytomegalovirus serostatus. Every discovery cohort repertoire had been produced on one sequencing platform. Across around 400 genotyped donors of the cohort, an average of about 250,000 unique TCR beta nucleotide sequences per donor were sequenced, and 15% to 20% of those sequences were non-productive. Roughly 300 gigabases of sequencing data and 91 million or so unique TCR sequences made up an early release that covered 500 to 650 HLA-typed donors. Alongside the repertoire data, information on donor age, sex, ethnicity and CMV serostatus was compiled. Rather than drawing on any new phenotypic data, the later analysis identified candidate immune exposures from TCR beta sequences and the way those sequences occurred across donors. Besides the first cohort of roughly 640 subjects, a separate validation cohort made up of 120 or so different subjects was used. The study aimed to test whether cataloging public T cell receptors could reveal signatures of past pathogen exposure. Class I and class II HLA loci were covered by the typing at four-digit resolution. Of the roughly 400 genotyped donors, roughly 80% were placed in the genetic ancestry cluster associated with self-reported Caucasian donors. The number of donors typed differed by locus, with about 629-630 for A, B, C, DRB1 and DQB1, roughly 520 for DQA1, 600 to 610 for DPA1, and around 430 for DPB1. What the work shows at the level of the full study, not this receptor alone: An earlier analysis of several hundred of the donors showed that most TCR beta V segments appeared in productive rearrangements either about 87% or about 30% of the time, which broadly matched IMGT annotations. In the study, some 160 TCR beta chains were listed as associated with cytomegalovirus. Presence/absence analyses assumed roughly uniform sequencing depth across donors, an assumption that may not hold. According to a later genetic analysis, donors in an Asian-associated ancestry cluster had fewer N-insertions in productive TCRs than the roughly 660-donor mean. A later analysis reported that several top co-occurrence clusters appeared linked to parvovirus B19, influenza, CMV and Epstein-Barr virus. The only immune exposure information available for the cohort was CMV serostatus. The 87-base-pair reads could not distinguish some IMGT-functional V segments, including TRBV6-2 and TRBV6-3, so those segments were excluded. In a later analysis, 16,951 TCR beta sequences were associated with specific HLA alleles at a false discovery rate of 0.05. When HLA alleles, especially DR and DQ, strongly co-occurred, TCR associations were difficult to assign to individual alleles. In vitro tests confirmed that a few of the cytomegalovirus-associated TCR beta chains recognize cytomegalovirus antigens. Because HLA typing was unavailable for some donors at each locus, only the typed subset was used in association tests. V-gene and J-gene trimming of TCR beta chains was associated with a missense DCLRE1C variant in a later genetic analysis, and the association was replicated in an independent cohort. In a later analysis, TCR association rates were found to vary across HLA loci, with the most associated TCRs seen for DRB1 alleles and the fewest for HLA-C alleles. In a later analysis, HLA-associated TCR beta chains were found to be more clonally expanded and to have lower generation probabilities than equally common non-associated chains. According to the authors, the approach could potentially be generalized to other disease states and immunological phenotypes. The cohort was sequenced for TCR beta chains only, and without alpha or paired-chain data the features that could be detected were limited. Across donors, most TCR sequences were observed very rarely, whereas some public TCRs were present in many individuals. In a later analysis, most CMV-associated TCR beta chains were found to appear HLA-restricted, with HLA associations seemingly driven largely by CMV exposure. A cluster of highly shared sequence variants was judged likely to represent a technical artifact of the sequencing pipeline. Linkage disequilibrium might explain the correlated functional status among segregating V segments, but an unknown experimental factor could not be excluded. The classifier was reported to diagnose cytomegalovirus status with high specificity and sensitivity in both the original and validation cohorts. The earlier analysis of 587 of the donors excluded around 17 rarely observed V segments, including chromosome 9 orphons, because counts were too low. A further reported finding was that TCR beta sequences accurately predicted the HLA-A and HLA-B alleles for most subjects in the first cohort.

The cohort consisted of 650 to 700 healthy bone marrow donors. At the time of sampling, all cohort members were nominally healthy, though unrecorded immune exposures were likely present. The donor tested CMV seropositive, placing the donor among the approximately 290 seropositive members of the cohort. A peripheral blood sample was collected from each donor, and TCR beta sequencing was performed on peripheral blood mononuclear cells. The Qiagen DNeasy Blood Extraction Kit was used to extract genomic DNA from the blood cell samples. CDR3 length: 15 amino acids, cysteine to phenylalanine. Of the read, only the CDR3 DNA is kept; its 45 bases are in frame from base 1. Taken from the germline V gene, the CDR1 and CDR2 loops are MDHEN and SYDVKM. Trimming costs V 6 bases and J 2 bases, and their ends lie 17 bases apart.

The rearranged chain carries TRBV28 and TRBJ2-7, and possibly TRBD2, on 6 matching bases. Specimen: PBMCs. The origin of this receptor is a woman between 40 and 50 years old in good health and CMV-seropositive. The CDR3 is CASRSSVVLPYEQYF. The DNA sequence is given as TGTGCCAGCAGGTCTAGCGTCGTTTTACCCTACGAGCAGTACTTC. Where the CDR3 stops, the reference TRBV28 and TRBJ2-7 genes take over; the full variable domain is DVKVTQSSRYLVKRTGEKVFLECVQDMDHENMFWYRQDPGLGLRLIYFSYDVKMKEKGDIPEGYSVSREKKERFSLILESASTNQTSMYLCASRSSVVLPYEQYFGPGTRLTVT.